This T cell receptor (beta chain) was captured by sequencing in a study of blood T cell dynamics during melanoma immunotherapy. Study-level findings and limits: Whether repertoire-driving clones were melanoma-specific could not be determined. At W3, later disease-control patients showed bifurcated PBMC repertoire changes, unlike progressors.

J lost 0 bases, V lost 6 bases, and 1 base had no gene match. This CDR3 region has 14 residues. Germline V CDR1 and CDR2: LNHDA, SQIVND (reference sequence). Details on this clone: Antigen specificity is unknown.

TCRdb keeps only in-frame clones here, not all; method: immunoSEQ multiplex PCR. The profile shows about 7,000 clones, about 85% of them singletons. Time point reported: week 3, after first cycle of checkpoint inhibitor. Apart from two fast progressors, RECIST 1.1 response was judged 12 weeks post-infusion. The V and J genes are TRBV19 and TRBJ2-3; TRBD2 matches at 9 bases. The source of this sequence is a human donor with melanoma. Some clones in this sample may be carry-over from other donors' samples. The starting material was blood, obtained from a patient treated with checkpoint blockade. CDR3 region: CASRTSGSTDTQYF. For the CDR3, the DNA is TGTGCCAGTAGAACTAGCGGGAGCACAGATACGCAGTATTTT.